The clone carrying this T cell receptor (beta chain) was picked up a small number of times. The antigen is undetermined. These data are taken from a study of T cell responses to AZD1222 COVID-19 vaccine. The wider study: Second-dose schedules of about 4 or about 12 weeks were combined.

Generated by immunoSEQ multiplex PCR, the TCRdb table keeps only in-frame clones and is missing some. This sample has over 130,000 clones, with about 92% found just once. Findings and limits, study-wide: In the spike-specific TCR repertoire, nearly half reportedly target unmutated variant regions. Spike-wide vaccine-associated CD4 TCRs dominated at 160-218 and 743-854.

Germline assignment: CDR1 SGHVS and CDR2 FQNEAQ. V shed 5 bases, J shed 3 bases, and the junction held 2 bases outside the gene matches. There are 13 residues in the CDR3. The chain joins TRBV7-8 to TRBJ1-2, with 8 bases lining up with TRBD1. This TCR came from an adult in good health. The sequencing here drew on peripheral blood, taken on day 0 of AZD1222 vaccination. CDR3 coding DNA: TGTGCCAGCAGCCTGGGACAGGACTATGGCTACACCTTC. It codes for CASSLGQDYGYTF.